Below, 18 T cell receptor beta chains from the same sample are listed, as sequenced in a study of OX40 agonist ivuxolimab in advanced cancers. TCRdb keeps only in-frame clones here, not all; method: immunoSEQ multiplex PCR. The data show around 70,000 clones, just under 85% seen once. The specimen comprised CD4+ or CD8+ T cells sorted from blood, sampled in a trial of the OX40 agonist ivuxolimab. All receptors derive from an adult with an advanced solid tumor such as melanoma, head and neck, liver or kidney cancer.

V gene TRBV2 combines with J gene TRBJ1-5; D is possibly TRBD1 (5 bases). CDR3 length equals 16 residues. The germline V gene has CDR1 SNHLY and CDR2 FYNNEI. Trimming removed 1 base at V and 1 base at J, with 11 bases between. Here the CDR3 reads CASSEGYGGSNQPQHF. The CDR3 nucleotides are TGTGCCAGCAGTGAAGGGTATGGGGGGAGCAATCAGCCCCAGCATTTT.

This clone appeared a single time. V usage is TRBV9 and J usage is TRBJ2-7; 9 bases fit TRBD1. V lost 6 bases and J lost 7; bases outside the gene matches: 14. The CDR3 covers 15 residues. CDR1 and CDR2 from the germline V gene are SGDLS and YYNGEE. This chain's CDR3 is CASNPSGTGISEQYF. CDR3 DNA sequence: TGTGCCAGCAATCCCTCCGGGACAGGGATATCGGAGCAGTACTTC. Full variable domain (remainder filled in from reference TRBV9 and TRBJ2-7): DSGVTQTPKHLITATGQRVTLRCSPRSGDLSVYWYQQSLDQGLQFLIQYYNGEERAKGNILERFSAQQFPDLHSELNLSSLELGDSALYFCASNPSGTGISEQYFGPGTRLTVT.

The rearrangement joins TRBV5-5 to TRBJ2-2, with D hard to call. V was trimmed by 4 bases and J by 2 bases, leaving 12 bases between them. The CDR3 runs 15 residues. Germline-derived CDR1 and CDR2 are SGHKS and YYEKEE (reference sequence). CDR3 protein: CASSPWQFNTGELFF. The CDR3 nucleotides read TGTGCCAGCAGCCCCTGGCAGTTTAACACCGGGGAGCTGTTTTTT.

The chain has TRBV19 and TRBJ1-1; D unclear. Per the germline V gene, CDR1 is LNHDA and CDR2 is SQIVND (reference sequence). This CDR3 region has 13 residues. V was pared by 3 bases and J by 7 bases, with 12 bases between. The chain's CDR3 is CASSIGVVGEAFF. The CDR3 DNA sequence: TGTGCCAGTAGTATCGGCGTAGTGGGTGAAGCTTTCTTT.

The chain couples TRBV15 to TRBJ2-5; D is perhaps TRBD2 (6 bases). The CDR3 is made up of 13 amino acids. The V gene lost 5 bases and the J gene lost 0 bases, with 7 bases spanning the gap. Germline-derived CDR1 and CDR2 are LNHNV and YYDKDF (reference sequence). Here the CDR3 DNA reads TGTGCCACCAGCCGGGACTACCAAGAGACCCAGTACTTC. It encodes CATSRDYQETQYF.

In its sample, this clone was seen a few times. J is TRBJ2-7 and V is TRBV30; possible D gene TRBD2, 5 bases. The CDR3 is 14 amino acids. Trimming left V 1 base short and J 0 bases short, with 10 bases between. Germline V gene sequence: CDR1 GTSNPN, CDR2 SVGIG (reference sequence). CDR3 loop: CAWSEEESSYEQYF. The CDR3 DNA is TGTGCCTGGAGTGAGGAGGAAAGCTCCTACGAGCAGTACTTC. Full variable domain (outside the CDR3, taken from reference TRBV30 and TRBJ2-7): SQTIHQWPATLVQPVGSPLSLECTVEGTSNPNLYWYRQAAGRGLQLLFYSVGIGQISSEVPQNLSASRPQDRQFILSSKKLLLSDSGFYLCAWSEEESSYEQYFGPGTRLTVT.

V and J are TRBV5-6 and TRBJ1-3; D perhaps matches TRBD1 (6 bases). CDR3 length: 15 amino acids. V lost 0 bases and J 2 bases, leaving 9 bases between the germline ends. Germline V CDR1 and CDR2: SGHDT, YYEEEE. As DNA, the CDR3 is TGTGCCAGCAGCTTGGTGGGGGGGCCTGGAAACACCATATATTTT. This translates into CASSLVGGPGNTIYF. Looking up the rest from reference TRBV5-6 and TRBJ1-3 gives the full variable domain: DAGVTQSPTHLIKTRGQQVTLRCSPKSGHDTVSWYQQALGQGPQFIFQYYEEEERQRGNFPDRFSGHQFPNYSSELNVNALLLGDSALYLCASSLVGGPGNTIYFGEGSWLTVV.

V usage is TRBV5-4 and J usage is TRBJ2-7; D is possibly TRBD2 (6 bases). The V end was cut by 5 bases, the J end by 2 bases, with 14 bases between. The length of the CDR3 is 14 residues. Germline loops: CDR1 SGHNT, CDR2 YYREEE (reference sequence). CDR3 DNA: TGTGCCAGCAGGTTCTCGGAGGGCACCTACGAGCAGTACTTC. Its translation: CASRFSEGTYEQYF.

This CDR3 reads CAISSRDRGRGELFF. The CDR3 DNA follows: TGTGCCATCAGTAGCCGGGACAGGGGACGAGGGGAGCTGTTTTTT. The V gene is TRBV10-3, the J gene TRBJ2-2; 10 bases agree with TRBD1. Germline lookup yields CDR1 ENHRY and CDR2 SYGVKD. CDR3 length equals 15 residues. Losses at the gene ends were 5 bases for V and 8 bases for J; bases not matched to a gene: 8.

This chain connects TRBV27 to TRBJ1-2; possibly TRBD1 for D (6 bases). The CDR3 sequence is 13 residues long. The V gene lost 5 bases and the J gene lost 6 bases, with 13 bases spanning the gap. CDR1 and CDR2 from the germline V gene are MNHEY and SMNVEV (reference sequence). The DNA for the CDR3 is TGTGCCAGCAGTCGACAGGCAGGTAATGGCTACACCTTC. Amino acid sequence: CASSRQAGNGYTF.

This chain links TRBV7-8 with TRBJ1-2, with D unresolved. The V and J ends lost 0 bases and 6 bases respectively, with 8 bases between them. The CDR3 length is 13 residues. Per the germline V gene, CDR1 is SGHVS and CDR2 is FQNEAQ. The CDR3 region is CASSLATGNGYTF. For the CDR3, the DNA is TGTGCCAGCAGCTTAGCGACGGGAAATGGCTACACCTTC.

The chain couples TRBV11-2 to TRBJ2-7; D is uncertain. V lost 7 bases to trimming and J lost 4 bases, with 17 bases between them. Germline CDR1 is SGHAT and CDR2 is FQNNGV. The CDR3 has 14 amino acids. The CDR3 DNA follows: TGTGCCAGCAAAAAGGACCGTGTCGTTTACGAGCAGTACTTC. Its protein product is CASKKDRVVYEQYF.

The chain carries TRBV18 and TRBJ2-7, with TRBD1 matching over 9 bases. The length of the CDR3 is 13 residues. The trim removed 2 bases at V and 8 bases at J, leaving 4 bases unmatched. Germline-derived CDR1 and CDR2 are KGHSH and LQKENI. The CDR3 DNA follows: TGTGCCAGCTCACCATCGGACAGGGGCAAGCAGTACTTC. Translated: CASSPSDRGKQYF.

J is TRBJ1-5 and V is TRBV30, with D unresolved. Germline assignment: CDR1 GTSNPN and CDR2 SVGIG (reference sequence). The CDR3 is 13 residues long. For the CDR3, the DNA is TGTGTGAGCAGGCCGCCCGACAATCAGCCCCAGCATTTT. Its protein product is CVSRPPDNQPQHF.

V usage is TRBV2 and J usage is TRBJ1-6; D may be TRBD1 (5 bases). Trimming took 5 bases from V and 5 from J, leaving 10 bases between them. The V gene's germline CDR1 is SNHLY and CDR2 FYNNEI. This CDR3 is built from 14 residues. As DNA, the CDR3 is TGTGCCAGCAGTCTGGGACGGAATAATTCACCCCTCCACTTT. This translates into CASSLGRNNSPLHF. The full variable domain, completed using reference TRBV2 and TRBJ1-6, is EPEVTQTPSHQVTQMGQEVILRCVPISNHLYFYWYRQILGQKVEFLVSFYNNEISEKSEIFDDQFSVERPDGSNFTLKIRSTKLEDSAMYFCASSLGRNNSPLHFGNGTRLTVT.

The chain joins TRBV7-6 to TRBJ2-4; no firm D call. This CDR3 is 13 amino acids long. Trimming stripped 1 base from V and 7 bases from J, with 8 bases between. The germline V gene encodes CDR1 SGHVS and CDR2 FNYEAQ. CDR3 protein: CASSLGTSNIQYF. As DNA, the CDR3 is TGTGCCAGCAGCTTAGGGACCAGCAACATTCAGTACTTC.

V is TRBV5-4 and J is TRBJ2-6; 8 bases fit TRBD1. The germline V gene has CDR1 SGHNT and CDR2 YYREEE (reference sequence). V gave up 4 bases and J gave up 3 bases; unmatched junction bases: 9. The CDR3 is 17 amino acids. CDR3 protein: CASSQDRVRSGANVLTF. CDR3 nucleotides: TGTGCCAGCAGCCAGGACAGGGTTCGGAGTGGGGCCAACGTCCTGACTTTC.

The chain carries TRBV7-2 and TRBJ2-1, with D uncertain. V lost 0 bases, J lost 7 bases, and 10 bases lay in between. The germline gives CDR1 SGHTA, CDR2 FQGNSA. The CDR3 contains 14 residues. In DNA form, the CDR3 reads TGTGCCAGCAGCTTAGCAGGCAGGCCGAATGAGCAGTTCTTC. It is translated as CASSLAGRPNEQFF.